This entry lists 6 T cell receptor beta chains sequenced from one sample in a study of blood T cell repertoires in COVID-19 (dated by TCRdb to 2018 to 2021). The library relied on the immunoSEQ multiplex PCR assay. TCRdb took this table from immuneACCESS and kept in-frame rearrangements with V and J called. Such tables lack part of the clones; where checked against another copy, unresolved V genes explain under half of the gap, and the rest is unexplained. The sample contains some 220,000 clones, around four fifths of them found a single time. The ten biggest clones cover around 18% of the sample. The sample comprised peripheral blood. The origin of the receptors is a woman older than 75 with active or convalescent COVID-19.

In its sample, this clone was seen a few times. CDR3 coding DNA: TGTGCCTGGAGTGTGGCAGGGGGAAACACCATATATTTT. Encoded protein: CAWSVAGGNTIYF. The chain uses TRBV30 and TRBJ1-3, with a possible D match to TRBD1 (5 bases). This CDR3 comprises 13 residues. Per the germline V gene, CDR1 is GTSNPN and CDR2 is SVGIG (reference sequence). Trimming removed 0 bases at V and 4 bases at J, with 7 bases between.

The chain carries TRBV5-1 and TRBJ2-1, with 8 bases that match TRBD2. The CDR3 is 15 residues long. Germline-derived CDR1 and CDR2 are SGHRS and YFSETQ. J was trimmed by 8 bases and V by 3 bases; bases with no gene match: 10. The CDR3 DNA is TGCGCCAGCAGCTCCGAAAATCATAGCGGGGATGAGCAGTTCTTC. Its protein is CASSSENHSGDEQFF.

This clone has a handful of counts. The chain couples TRBV4-2 to TRBJ2-2, with 7 bases aligning to TRBD2. With 2 bases clipped from V and 0 bases from J, the junction kept 3 bases outside the gene matches. The CDR3 spans 16 residues. From germline, CDR1 is LGHNA and CDR2 YNFKEQ. CDR3 sequence: CASSQSGKSNTGELFF. CDR3 nucleotide sequence: TGTGCCAGCAGCCAAAGCGGGAAATCGAACACCGGGGAGCTGTTTTTT.

Details on this clone: This sample also contains other DNA sequences that code for the same CDR3. V usage is TRBV5-1 and J usage is TRBJ1-1; D gene ambiguous. The CDR3 runs 15 residues. Germline V gene lookup returns CDR1 SGHRS and CDR2 YFSETQ. V lost 0 bases and J lost 0, with 9 bases in between. CDR3 in amino acids: CASSLGTGMNTEAFF. The CDR3 coding sequence is TGCGCCAGCAGCTTGGGCACGGGGATGAACACTGAAGCTTTCTTT.

The gene calls are TRBV28 and TRBJ1-2; D gene unclear. There are 12 residues in the CDR3. Trimming cost V 5 bases and J 0 bases, with 4 bases left between them. Germline V gene lookup returns CDR1 MDHEN and CDR2 SYDVKM. In DNA, the CDR3 is TGTGCCAGCAGTCGTTCTAACTATGGCTACACCTTC. This sequence encodes CASSRSNYGYTF.

The chain couples TRBV7-2 to TRBJ1-1; 9 bases fit TRBD1. Germline assignment: CDR1 SGHTA and CDR2 FQGNSA. V was pared by 5 bases and J by 10 bases, with 14 bases of the junction left unmatched. CDR3 length: 15 residues. The CDR3 protein is CASSLYPQGAYGAFF. CDR3 sequence (DNA): TGTGCCAGCAGCCTCTACCCACAGGGGGCGTACGGAGCTTTCTTT.